The TCR beta chain described here comes from a study of CD8 T cells in ankylosing spondylitis. TCRdb itself ran the 5' RACE reads through MiXCR, one entry per CDR3 protein. Among about 160,000 distinct CDR3 sequences listed, approximately 9.9% were seen once. Germline V lookup: CDR1 SGHAT, CDR2 FQNNGV. V was clipped by 1 base and J by 5 bases; unmatched bases: 5. The CDR3 is made up of 16 amino acids. This clonotype was seen more than once but under ten times. The chain employs TRBV11-2 and TRBJ2-1, with 10 bases matching TRBD2. The sample taken for sequencing was blood, either unsorted or a sorted T cell fraction (not recorded which). The clonotype was recovered from a female donor with ankylosing spondylitis or in good health (not recorded which). The CDR3 DNA follows: TGTGCCAGCAGCTTAGCCGGACTAGCGGCTAACAATGAGCAGTTCTTC. It specifies CASSLAGLAANNEQFF.